These 27 T cell receptor beta chains were sequenced from one sample in a study of CD8+CD57+ T cells in acquired aplastic anemia. Patients selected for sequencing had displayed CD8+CD57+ cell expansion by flow cytometry. Profiling of TCR beta VDJ combinations and CDR3 sequences used genomic DNA as template. TCRdb itself ran the reads through MiXCR, one entry per CDR3 protein. The repertoire holds just over 200,000 distinct CDR3 sequences, with over 55% as singletons. Sequencing was done on a sample of sorted CD4+, CD8+, or CD8+CD57+ T cells (not recorded which) from PBMCs. The receptors derive from a human donor with aplastic anemia.

This clonotype was counted at least ten times. V gene TRBV5-1 combines with J gene TRBJ2-7; 7 bases fit TRBD1. This CDR3 region has 14 residues. Germline V gene data show CDR1 as SGHRS and CDR2 as YFSETQ. V lost 2 bases, J lost 6 bases, and 8 bases stayed unmatched. The CDR3 here is CASSFSGTGVEQYF. CDR3 nucleotides: TGCGCCAGCAGCTTCTCAGGTACAGGGGTCGAGCAGTACTTC.

Concerning this clonotype: Relative to the germline gene, one junction end is altered; a read error may explain this. This sequence joins TRBV7-2 and TRBJ2-1; weak D call: TRBD2 (5 bases). CDR1 is SGHTA and CDR2 is FQGNSA in the germline V gene. The CDR3 totals 16 residues. CDR3 in DNA: TGTGCCAGCAGCTTAGGGGCGGGTAACTCCTACAACGAGCAGTTCTTC. It translates to CASSLGAGNSYNEQFF.

There are a few counts of this clonotype. CDR3 nucleotides: TGCGCCAGCAGCCCCTCTCGGACCTACGAGCAGTACTTC. Its translation: CASSPSRTYEQYF. The chain couples TRBV4-3 to TRBJ2-7, with D uncertain. Germline V gives CDR1 LGHNA, CDR2 YSLEER. This CDR3 contains 13 residues. V lost 4 bases and J 2 bases, leaving 9 bases between the germline ends.

The J gene is TRBJ1-2, the V gene TRBV7-2; D gene uncertain. This CDR3 comprises 13 residues. Per the germline V gene, CDR1 is SGHTA and CDR2 is FQGNSA. V shed 1 base and J shed 4 bases, with 7 bases lying between them. As DNA, the CDR3 is TGTGCCAGCAGCTTAGAAGTGGGCTATGGCTACACCTTC. This sequence encodes CASSLEVGYGYTF.

This clonotype was seen just once. The genes are TRBV10-1 and TRBJ2-3, with TRBD1 matching 8 bases. Germline V gene lookup returns CDR1 WNHNN and CDR2 SYGVQD (reference sequence). Trimming took 7 bases from V and 0 from J; bases not matched to a gene: 9. The CDR3 runs to 16 residues. The CDR3 nucleotides read TGCGCCAGCACACTGACAGGGGAAGGGAGCACAGATACGCAGTATTTT. Protein sequence: CASTLTGEGSTDTQYF.

The CDR3, as DNA: TGTGCCAGCAGTGCCTACCTAGCGGGCCTGGACGAGCAGTACTTC. This translates into CASSAYLAGLDEQYF. This chain links TRBV25-1 with TRBJ2-7; 8 bases align to TRBD2. The CDR3 has 15 amino acids. The germline V gene has CDR1 MGHDK and CDR2 SYGVNS. V shed 4 bases, J shed 5 bases, and the junction held 10 bases outside the gene matches.

This chain uses TRBV20-1 with TRBJ1-6; perhaps TRBD1 as D (5 bases). Trimming pared 8 bases from V and 2 bases from J, leaving 13 bases between. The CDR3 extends over 14 amino acids. Germline loops: CDR1 DFQATT, CDR2 SNEGSKA (reference sequence). CDR3 DNA: TGCAGTCCTGACAGCGAGCCCTATAATTCACCCCTCCACTTT. It codes for CSPDSEPYNSPLHF.

This clonotype has at least ten counts. This chain uses TRBV6-5 with TRBJ1-2; D remains ambiguous. This CDR3 has 12 residues. Per the germline V gene, CDR1 is MNHEY and CDR2 is SVGAGI. V lost 5 bases, J lost 2 bases, and 6 bases lay in between. CDR3 sequence (DNA): TGTGCCAGCAGTCCGGGGAACTATGGCTACACCTTC. It translates to CASSPGNYGYTF.

This clonotype has just a few counts. The DNA for the CDR3 is TGTGCCAGCAGCCAAATTGGACAGGGCAACACTGAAGCTTTCTTT. The encoded protein is CASSQIGQGNTEAFF. V usage is TRBV14 and J usage is TRBJ1-1; 8 bases are a match to TRBD1. With 2 bases clipped from V and 2 bases from J, the junction kept 4 bases outside the gene matches. Germline CDR1 and CDR2: SGHDN and FVKESK. The CDR3 spans 15 residues.

This chain connects TRBV2 to TRBJ1-6; no reliable D call. This CDR3 has 13 residues. V gave up 3 bases and J gave up 10 bases, with 10 bases separating them. In germline, CDR1 is SNHLY, CDR2 FYNNEI. Here the CDR3 reads CASSEGILSPLHF. CDR3 coding DNA: TGTGCCAGCAGTGAGGGCATATTGTCACCCCTCCACTTT.

The CDR3, as DNA: TGCAGTGCTGGGGTAGGGGGCATGAACACTGAAGCTTTCTTT. Translation gives CSAGVGGMNTEAFF. J is TRBJ1-1 and V is TRBV20-1; 7 bases agree with TRBD1. V lost 5 bases to trimming and J lost 0 bases; unmatched junction nucleotides: 6. CDR3 length: 14 residues. Germline V gives CDR1 DFQATT, CDR2 SNEGSKA (reference sequence).

The V gene is TRBV19, the J gene TRBJ1-2; D not resolved. V was pared by 6 bases and J by 1 base, with 18 bases between. The CDR3 has 16 residues. Germline CDR1 LNHDA, CDR2 SQIVND (reference sequence). The chain's CDR3 is CASSTRTVAVNYGYTF. CDR3 coding DNA: TGTGCCAGTAGCACCAGGACCGTGGCAGTTAACTATGGCTACACCTTC.

The table lists this clonotype with a few counts. The chain joins TRBV10-2 to TRBJ1-2; D remains ambiguous. CDR1 is WSHSY and CDR2 is SAAADI in the germline V gene. V was shortened by 10 bases and J by 2 bases, with 8 bases between the two germline ends. The CDR3 is 11 amino acids. CDR3 DNA: TGCGCCATCCAGCGCAACTATGGCTACACCTTC. Its translation: CAIQRNYGYTF.

The chain has TRBV5-1 and TRBJ1-1; the D gene is possibly TRBD1 (5 bases). V was trimmed by 6 bases and J by 0 bases, leaving 12 bases between them. CDR1 and CDR2 (germline): SGHRS, YFSETQ. The length of the CDR3 is 14 residues. CDR3 coding DNA: TGCGCCAGCATTGGTGGGGGATTGAACACTGAAGCTTTCTTT. Protein sequence: CASIGGGLNTEAFF.

The CDR3 spells CASSRTGRNTEAFF. CDR3 nucleotide sequence: TGTGCCAGCTCTAGGACAGGGAGGAACACTGAAGCTTTCTTT. J is TRBJ1-1 and V is TRBV2; 8 bases match TRBD1. Trimming removed 8 bases from V and 1 base from J; junction bases left unmatched: 6. This CDR3 region has 14 residues. Germline V gene sequence: CDR1 SNHLY, CDR2 FYNNEI.

Comments on this clonotype: Germline is not matched at one junction end, which may reflect a read error. The V call is TRBV10-3, the J call TRBJ1-5; D is perhaps TRBD1 (6 bases). Germline CDR1 reads ENHRY; CDR2 reads SYGVKD. The CDR3 loop spans 16 amino acids. The CDR3 region is CASSTPTGASNQPQHF. The CDR3 bases are TGTGCCAGCAGTACCCCGACAGGAGCTAGCAATCAGCCCCAGCATTTT.

V is TRBV2 and J is TRBJ1-4; tentative D call: TRBD1 (5 bases). CDR1 is SNHLY, CDR2 FYNNEI, per germline. V was cut by 5 bases and J by 1 base, with 8 bases left in between. CDR3 length equals 14 residues. The CDR3 loop is CASSLTVTNEKLFF. CDR3 DNA: TGTGCCAGCAGTCTGACAGTAACTAATGAAAAACTGTTTTTT.

Only a few counts were recorded for this clonotype. The gene calls are TRBV20-1 and TRBJ2-7; D is unclear. The germline V and J ends were trimmed by 4 bases and 0 bases, with 7 bases remaining between them. CDR3 length equals 12 residues. The germline V gene has CDR1 DFQATT and CDR2 SNEGSKA (reference sequence). The CDR3: CSATDDSYEQYF. CDR3 nucleotide sequence: TGCAGTGCTACCGACGACTCCTACGAGCAGTACTTC.

The chain joins TRBV7-8 to TRBJ2-2; TRBD1 is a possible D gene (7 bases). There are 14 residues in the CDR3. The V gene lost 4 bases and the J gene lost 4 bases, with 10 bases spanning the gap. CDR1 is SGHVS, CDR2 FQNEAQ, per germline. The CDR3 sequence: CASSCGTATGELFF. In DNA form, the CDR3 reads TGTGCCAGCAGCTGCGGGACAGCCACCGGGGAGCTGTTTTTT. The whole variable domain, filled in from reference TRBV7-8 and TRBJ2-2, reads GAGVSQSPRYKVAKRGQDVALRCDPISGHVSLFWYQQALGQGPEFLTYFQNEAQLDKSGLPSDRFFAERPEGSVSTLKIQRTQQEDSAVYLCASSCGTATGELFFGEGSRLTVL.

This clonotype appeared a single time. The chain links TRBV10-3 to TRBJ1-4; D is undetermined. The CDR3 is 17 amino acids. Deletions cut 2 bases from V and 0 bases from J, with 13 bases between. Per germline, CDR1 ENHRY and CDR2 SYGVKD. CDR3 sequence reads: CAISETRNYATNEKLFF. CDR3 DNA: TGTGCCATCAGTGAGACAAGAAACTATGCAACTAATGAAAAACTGTTTTTT.

This clonotype was counted ten times or more. The chain joins TRBV5-5 to TRBJ1-4, with 7 bases fitting TRBD1. After removal of 3 bases from V and 8 bases from J, the junction contained 10 bases not matched to a gene. The germline gives CDR1 SGHKS, CDR2 YYEKEE (reference sequence). The CDR3 extends over 15 amino acids. CDR3 amino acids: CASSSPTGVGEKLFF. The CDR3 DNA is TGTGCCAGCAGCTCCCCCACAGGGGTCGGAGAAAAACTGTTTTTT.

V usage is TRBV3-1 and J usage is TRBJ1-2, with 8 nucleotides matching TRBD1. This CDR3 is built from 16 residues. Trimming at V came to 6 bases and at J to 0 bases, leaving 9 bases not matched to a gene. CDR1 and CDR2 (germline): LGHDT, YNNKEL (reference sequence). CDR3 residues: CASRLWAGQANYGYTF. In nucleotides, the CDR3 is TGTGCCAGCAGACTTTGGGCGGGACAGGCTAACTATGGCTACACCTTC. Full variable domain (outside the CDR3, taken from reference TRBV3-1 and TRBJ1-2): DTAVSQTPKYLVTQMGNDKSIKCEQNLGHDTMYWYKQDSKKFLKIMFSYNNKELIINETVPNRFSPKSPDKAHLNLHINSLELGDSAVYFCASRLWAGQANYGYTFGSGTRLTVV.

V usage is TRBV10-3 and J usage is TRBJ1-3; no firm D call. V lost 10 bases and J 0 bases, leaving 10 bases between the germline ends. CDR1 and CDR2 (germline): ENHRY, SYGVKD. The CDR3 sequence is 13 residues long. CDR3 protein: CASRISSGNTIYF. CDR3 coding DNA: TGTGCCAGCCGGATTTCCTCTGGAAACACCATATATTTT.

The chain employs TRBV24-1 and TRBJ1-1; the D is unclear. Trimming stripped 1 base from V and 11 bases from J, with 13 bases between. Germline lookup yields CDR1 KGHDR and CDR2 SFDVKD. The CDR3 consists of 13 residues. The CDR3 DNA reads TGTGCCACCAGTGATTTACTAAGCCCGCGGGCTTTCTTT. It translates to CATSDLLSPRAFF.

The chain links TRBV5-1 to TRBJ1-2; D call uncertain. The germline CDR1 and CDR2 sequences are SGHRS and YFSETQ. This CDR3 has 12 residues. V lost 0 bases and J 8 bases, leaving 8 bases between the germline ends. CDR3: CASSLDQDGYTF. The CDR3 nucleotides are TGCGCCAGCAGCTTGGATCAGGACGGCTACACCTTC.

The chain links TRBV6-4 to TRBJ2-1, with 14 bases that match TRBD2. The J call may be incorrect, as the DNA end agrees better with TRBJ2-5. This CDR3 is built from 15 residues. Germline V gene data show CDR1 as MRHNA and CDR2 as SNTAGT. The CDR3 reads CARGHRLAGGETQYF. In DNA, the CDR3 is TGTGCCAGGGGCCACCGACTAGCGGGAGGGGAGACCCAGTACTTC.

This clonotype has just a few counts. The rearrangement uses TRBV19 and TRBJ2-5; TRBD2 might be the D (6 bases). The V and J ends lost 6 bases and 4 bases respectively, with 12 bases between them. Germline V gives CDR1 LNHDA, CDR2 SQIVND (reference sequence). The CDR3 is made up of 13 amino acids. CDR3 in DNA: TGTGCCAGTAGCCCTCAGGGAGGAGAGACCCAGTACTTC. This gives the protein CASSPQGGETQYF.